The rows below give T cell receptor beta chains drawn from one sample of a study of STAT3 mutations in large granular lymphocyte leukemia. Sequencing used immunoSEQ multiplex PCR; TCRdb keeps in-frame clones, though not all of them. The data show several thousand clones, approximately 39% seen once. The specimen was peripheral blood mononuclear cells. Receptor source: a man aged 50-59 years with T-cell large granular lymphocyte leukemia. Some clones in this sample may be carry-over from other donors' samples. Each CDR3 is given with its conserved first and last residue. D genes are given only for firm matches. The size field is filled for only some rows; it gives once, few, many or a size class.

J: TRBJ1-2
D: .
size: .
V: TRBV5-1
CDR3: CASSLYGGWYGYTF
DNA: TGCGCCAGCAGCTTGTATGGGGGTTGGTATGGCTACACCTTC

J: TRBJ1-1
D: TRBD1
size: .
V: TRBV5-1
CDR3: CASSSNNRGPNTEAFF
DNA: TGCGCCAGCAGCTCAAACAACAGGGGGCCGAACACTGAAGCTTTCTTT

J: TRBJ1-2
D: .
size: medium-sized
V: TRBV4-3
CDR3: CASSQEEGRVVGYTF
DNA: TGCGCCAGCAGCCAAGAAGAGGGGAGGGTTGTCGGCTACACCTTC

J: TRBJ1-1
D: TRBD1
size: few
V: TRBV7-9
CDR3: CASSFAGTANTEAFF
DNA: TGTGCCAGCAGCTTCGCCGGGACAGCGAACACTGAAGCTTTCTTT

J: TRBJ2-7
D: .
size: .
V: TRBV18
CDR3: CASSQGPQYEQYF
DNA: TGTGCCAGCTCACAGGGTCCTCAGTACGAGCAGTACTTC

J: TRBJ2-1
D: TRBD1
size: .
V: TRBV15
CDR3: CATSPRTGKNEQFF
DNA: TGTGCCACCAGCCCCCGGACAGGGAAAAATGAGCAGTTCTTC

J: TRBJ2-7
D: .
size: once
V: TRBV7-9
CDR3: CATQTGWTDYEQYF
DNA: TGTGCAACACAAACAGGGTGGACGGACTACGAGCAGTACTTC

J: TRBJ1-1
D: TRBD1
size: .
V: TRBV5-4
CDR3: CASSLRQGTEAFF
DNA: TGTGCCAGCAGTCTCCGACAGGGCACTGAAGCTTTCTTT

J: TRBJ2-7
D: TRBD2
size: .
V: TRBV5-1
CDR3: CASSREGILYEQYF
DNA: TGCGCCAGCAGTAGGGAGGGGATTTTATACGAGCAGTACTTC

J: TRBJ1-2
D: .
size: .
V: TRBV5-1
CDR3: CASSPLREGGYTF
DNA: TGCGCCAGCAGCCCCCTGAGGGAGGGTGGCTACACCTTC

J: TRBJ1-3
D: .
size: large
V: TRBV7-9
CDR3: CASSRRTVFSGNTIYF
DNA: TGTGCCAGCAGCCGAAGGACAGTCTTCTCTGGAAACACCATATATTTT

J: TRBJ1-5
D: .
size: .
V: TRBV6-5
CDR3: CASSYSRAQPQHF
DNA: TGTGCCAGCAGTTACTCCAGGGCTCAGCCCCAGCATTTT

J: TRBJ1-1
D: .
size: few
V: TRBV6-5
CDR3: CASSYSELNTEAFF
DNA: TGTGCCAGCAGTTATTCGGAGTTGAACACTGAAGCTTTCTTT

J: TRBJ2-7
D: TRBD2
size: few
V: TRBV6-5
CDR3: CASSYSGLAASYEQYF
DNA: TGTGCCAGCAGTTACTCAGGACTAGCGGCCTCCTACGAGCAGTACTTC

J: TRBJ1-6
D: .
size: .
V: TRBV9
CDR3: CASSSGTIGNSPLHF
DNA: TGTGCCAGCAGCTCAGGGACAATTGGGAATTCACCCCTCCACTTT

J: TRBJ1-5
D: .
size: .
V: TRBV7-3
CDR3: CASSLDSNQPQHF
DNA: TGTGCCAGCAGCCTGGACAGCAATCAGCCCCAGCATTTT

J: TRBJ2-7
D: .
size: few
V: TRBV9
CDR3: CASSVAPGYEQYF
DNA: TGTGCCAGCAGCGTAGCTCCAGGATACGAGCAGTACTTC

J: TRBJ2-3
D: .
size: .
V: TRBV27
CDR3: CASSQGINSPDTQYF
DNA: TGTGCCAGCAGTCAAGGGATTAACAGCCCAGATACGCAGTATTTT

J: TRBJ1-2
D: .
size: .
V: TRBV4-3
CDR3: CASSQVDRVDGYTF
DNA: TGCGCCAGCAGCCAAGTAGATAGGGTGGATGGCTACACCTTC

J: TRBJ1-1
D: TRBD1
size: .
V: TRBV5-1
CDR3: CASSTQQGTGTEAFF
DNA: TGCGCCAGCAGCACCCAACAGGGGACGGGTACTGAAGCTTTCTTT

J: TRBJ2-3
D: .
size: .
V: TRBV7-8
CDR3: CASSLRGIIDTQYF
DNA: TGTGCCAGCAGCTTAAGGGGCATCATAGATACGCAGTATTTT

J: TRBJ1-5
D: .
size: .
V: TRBV18
CDR3: CASSPQGVGNQPQHF
DNA: TGTGCCAGCTCACCACAGGGGGTTGGCAATCAGCCCCAGCATTTT

J: TRBJ1-2
D: .
size: .
V: TRBV7-9
CDR3: CASSLDGVGYGYTF
DNA: TGTGCCAGCAGCTTAGACGGGGTGGGGTATGGCTACACCTTC

J: TRBJ1-1
D: TRBD1
size: .
V: TRBV13
CDR3: CASTPVGQGNTEAFF
DNA: TGTGCCAGCACCCCAGTGGGACAGGGGAACACTGAAGCTTTCTTT

J: TRBJ2-7
D: .
size: .
V: TRBV6-5
CDR3: CASSRGTYEQYF
DNA: TGTGCCAGCAGTCGGGGTACCTACGAGCAGTACTTC

J: TRBJ2-5
D: TRBD1
size: .
V: TRBV30
CDR3: CAWTGQDQETQYF
DNA: TGTGCCTGGACCGGACAGGACCAAGAGACCCAGTACTTC

J: TRBJ2-7
D: TRBD1
size: .
V: TRBV5-1
CDR3: CASLGTGSEQYF
DNA: TGCGCCAGCCTCGGGACAGGTAGTGAGCAGTACTTC

J: TRBJ2-7
D: TRBD2
size: .
V: TRBV6-5
CDR3: CASSLSGRPSSYEQYF
DNA: TGTGCCAGCAGTTTGAGCGGGAGGCCTAGCTCCTACGAGCAGTACTTC

J: TRBJ1-3
D: .
size: few
V: TRBV7-9
CDR3: CASSSGNTIYF
DNA: TGTGCCAGCAGCTCTGGAAACACCATATATTTT

J: TRBJ2-1
D: .
size: .
V: TRBV7-8
CDR3: CASSPRAGEQFF
DNA: TGTGCCAGCAGCCCCAGAGCGGGTGAGCAGTTCTTC

J: TRBJ1-4
D: .
size: .
V: TRBV5-1
CDR3: CASSLGALNEKLFF
DNA: TGCGCCAGCAGCCTTGGGGCCTTGAATGAAAAACTGTTTTTT

J: TRBJ2-7
D: TRBD1
size: few
V: TRBV5-1
CDR3: CASSRSGTGDEQYF
DNA: TGCGCCAGCAGCCGCTCCGGGACAGGGGACGAGCAGTACTTC